Below, 7 T cell receptor beta chains from the same sample are listed, as sequenced in a study of blood T cell repertoires in COVID-19. Using immunoSEQ multiplex PCR, the repertoire was profiled, and TCRdb retains in-frame clones only, with some absent. The sample shows 200,000 to 250,000 clones, 75% to 85% of them seen only once. What was sequenced was peripheral blood. These receptors were obtained from a man aged 50-59 years with active or convalescent COVID-19.

V gene TRBV7-9 combines with J gene TRBJ2-7; 9 nucleotides line up with TRBD1. The V gene's germline CDR1 is SEHNR and CDR2 FQNEAQ (reference sequence). After removal of 5 bases from V and 0 bases from J, the junction contained 8 bases not matched to a gene. There are 16 residues in the CDR3. In nucleotides, the CDR3 is TGTGCCAGCAGCGACACTTCGGGACAGGGCTCCTACGAGCAGTACGTC. Protein sequence: CASSDTSGQGSYEQYV.

This clone came up a few times. The chain couples TRBV4-3 to TRBJ2-7; D is uncertain. Trimming removed 4 bases at V and 0 bases at J, with 7 bases between. The CDR3 length is 13 residues. CDR1 LGHNA and CDR2 YSLEER come from the germline V gene. The CDR3, as DNA: TGCGCCAGCAGCCTGACACCCTCCTACGAGCAGTACTTC. Protein: CASSLTPSYEQYF.

This clone was observed once. V is TRBV18 and J is TRBJ1-3, with TRBD1 matching 9 bases. CDR3 length: 16 residues. The ends lost 6 bases at V and 1 base at J; junction bases unmatched: 7. CDR1 and CDR2 (germline): KGHSH, LQKENI. CDR3 nucleotides: TGTGCCAGCTCCCCTACCGGGACAGGGTCTGGAAACACCATATATTTT. Translating gives CASSPTGTGSGNTIYF.

In its sample, this clone was seen once. The gene calls are TRBV24-1 and TRBJ2-5; maybe TRBD1 (6 bases). The V and J ends lost 3 bases and 3 bases respectively, with 7 bases between them. Germline loops: CDR1 KGHDR, CDR2 SFDVKD. The CDR3 sequence is 13 residues long. CDR3 sequence: CATSDHREETQYF. CDR3 sequence (DNA): TGTGCCACCAGTGATCACAGGGAAGAGACCCAGTACTTC.

As DNA, the CDR3 is TGTGCCAGCAGCCAAGGAGGAGGAGAGACCCAGTACTTC. It encodes CASSQGGGETQYF. The chain is built from TRBV3-1 (or the pseudogene TRBV3-2) and TRBJ2-5; D perhaps matches TRBD2 (5 bases). Looked up from germline, CDR1 is LGHDT and CDR2 is YNNKEL (reference sequence). This CDR3 has 13 amino acids. Trimming removed 1 base at V and 4 bases at J, with 7 bases between.

The chain employs TRBV14 and TRBJ1-1; 9 positions match TRBD1. Germline V gene sequence: CDR1 SGHDN, CDR2 FVKESK. CDR3 size: 14 residues. V shed 1 base, J shed 5 bases, and the junction held 2 bases outside the gene matches. CDR3 bases: TGTGCCAGCAGCCAAGTCGGACAGGGGACTGAAGCTTTCTTT. This translates into CASSQVGQGTEAFF.

The chain joins TRBV2 to TRBJ1-5, with D possibly being TRBD1 (5 bases). Per germline, CDR1 SNHLY and CDR2 FYNNEI. The CDR3 has 14 amino acids. Trimming took off 6 bases at V and 3 bases at J, with 12 bases between the two ends. CDR3 DNA: TGTGCCAGCAGACAGGCCCTCTACAATCAGCCCCAGCATTTT. Translated: CASRQALYNQPQHF.